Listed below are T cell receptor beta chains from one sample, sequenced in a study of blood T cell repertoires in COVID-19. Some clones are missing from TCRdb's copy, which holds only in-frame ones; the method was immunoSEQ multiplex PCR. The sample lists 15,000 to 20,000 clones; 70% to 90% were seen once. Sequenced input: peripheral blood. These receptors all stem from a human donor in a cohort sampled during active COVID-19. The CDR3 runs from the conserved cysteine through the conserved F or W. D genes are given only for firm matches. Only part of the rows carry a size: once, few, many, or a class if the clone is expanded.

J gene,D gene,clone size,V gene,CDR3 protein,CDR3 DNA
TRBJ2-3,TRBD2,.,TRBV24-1,CATSANLAGAGDTQYF,TGTGCCACCAGTGCTAACCTAGCGGGAGCGGGAGATACGCAGTATTTT
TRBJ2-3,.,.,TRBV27,CASSLGLHTDTQYF,TGTGCCAGCAGTTTAGGACTGCACACAGATACGCAGTATTTT
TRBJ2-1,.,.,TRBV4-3,CASSQDPAGSSYNEQFF,TGCGCCAGCAGCCAAGATCCGGCGGGGTCCTCCTACAATGAGCAGTTCTTC
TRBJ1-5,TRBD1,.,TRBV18,CASSRTGAVQPQHF,TGTGCCAGCTCACGTACAGGGGCTGTTCAGCCCCAGCATTTT
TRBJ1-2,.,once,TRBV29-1,CSVGSGIGYGYTF,TGCAGCGTTGGATCAGGGATCGGCTATGGCTACACCTTC
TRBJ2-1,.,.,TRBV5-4,CASSLAMGQWIF,TGTGCCAGCAGCTTGGCCATGGGACAATGGATCTTC
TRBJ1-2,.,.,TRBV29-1,CSVGGDGYGYTF,TGCAGCGTTGGGGGGGACGGCTATGGCTACACCTTC
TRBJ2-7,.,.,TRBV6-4,CASTLGSGGPYEQYF,TGTGCCAGCACCCTGGGGTCCGGGGGGCCCTACGAGCAGTACTTC
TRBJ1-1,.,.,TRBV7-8,CASSLGGRNTEAFF,TGTGCCAGCAGCTTGGGGGGGCGGAACACTGAAGCTTTCTTT
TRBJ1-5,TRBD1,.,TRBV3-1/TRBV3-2,CASSLQGQGNQPQHF,TGTGCCAGCAGCCTCCAGGGACAGGGGAATCAGCCCCAGCATTTT
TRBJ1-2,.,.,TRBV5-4,CASSLEGRDYGYTF,TGTGCCAGCAGCTTGGAGGGCAGGGACTATGGCTACACCTTC
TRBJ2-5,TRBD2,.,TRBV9,CASSVAGGHLYQETQYF,TGTGCCAGCAGTGTAGCGGGAGGGCATCTGTACCAAGAGACCCAGTACTTC
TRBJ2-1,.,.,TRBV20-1,CSASILDGEQFF,TGCAGTGCTAGTATCCTAGATGGTGAGCAGTTCTTC
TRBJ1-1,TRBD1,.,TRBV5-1,CASSPGTGGNTEAFF,TGCGCCAGCAGCCCAGGGACAGGAGGGAACACTGAAGCTTTCTTT
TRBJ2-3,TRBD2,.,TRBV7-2,CASSLLPAGFSRWDTQYF,TGTGCCAGCAGCTTACTCCCAGCGGGGTTCTCCCGATGGGATACGCAGTATTTT
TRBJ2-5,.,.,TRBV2,CASSESKETQYF,TGTGCCAGCAGTGAAAGCAAGGAGACCCAGTACTTC
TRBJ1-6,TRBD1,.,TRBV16,CASSHIGQGSNSPLHF,TGTGCCAGCAGCCACATCGGACAGGGGAGTAATTCACCCCTCCACTTT
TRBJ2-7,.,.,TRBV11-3,CASSLGIWDTYEQYF,TGTGCCAGCAGCTTAGGTATTTGGGACACCTACGAGCAGTACTTC
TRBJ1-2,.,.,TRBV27,CASSLFFGDNYGYTF,TGTGCCAGCAGTTTATTTTTCGGGGATAACTATGGCTACACCTTC
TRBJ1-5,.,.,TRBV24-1,CATTQGYSNQPQHF,TGTGCCACTACCCAGGGTTATAGCAATCAGCCCCAGCATTTT
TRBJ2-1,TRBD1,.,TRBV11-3,CASSWTGQYGDNEQFF,TGTGCCAGCAGCTGGACGGGACAGTATGGGGACAATGAGCAGTTCTTC
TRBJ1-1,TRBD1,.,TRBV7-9,CASSLTRLQGTTEAFF,TGTGCCAGCAGCCTCACCCGATTACAGGGGACCACTGAAGCTTTCTTT
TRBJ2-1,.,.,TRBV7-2,CASSLQLANYNEQFF,TGTGCCAGCAGCTTACAGTTAGCGAACTACAATGAGCAGTTCTTC
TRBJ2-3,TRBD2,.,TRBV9,CASSVGSSGSGDTQYF,TGTGCCAGCAGCGTAGGAAGCAGCGGGAGTGGCGATACGCAGTATTTT
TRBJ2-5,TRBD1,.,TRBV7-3,CASSIHRGETQYF,TGTGCCAGCAGCATACACAGGGGGGAGACCCAGTACTTC
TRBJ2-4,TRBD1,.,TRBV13,CASGYRDREGIQYF,TGTGCCAGCGGTTACCGGGACAGGGAGGGCATTCAGTACTTC
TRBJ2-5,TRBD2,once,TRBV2,CASGGGPQETQYF,TGTGCCAGCGGCGGGGGGCCACAAGAGACCCAGTACTTC
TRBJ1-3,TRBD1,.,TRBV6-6,CASSYAETGAGNTIYF,TGTGCCAGCAGTTACGCCGAGACAGGGGCTGGAAACACCATATATTTT
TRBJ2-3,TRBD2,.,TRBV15,CATSRSPAGVGADTQYF,TGTGCCACCAGCAGATCACCCGCGGGGGTAGGTGCAGATACGCAGTATTTT
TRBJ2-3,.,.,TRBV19,CASSEKGIVLTDTQYF,TGTGCCAGTAGTGAGAAGGGGATTGTCCTAACAGATACGCAGTATTTT
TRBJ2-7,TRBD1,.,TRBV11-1,CASSLSGTGRSYEQYF,TGTGCCAGCAGCTTATCCGGGACAGGTCGCTCCTACGAGCAGTACTTC
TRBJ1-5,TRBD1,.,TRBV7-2,CASSPRDSHQPQHF,TGTGCCAGCAGCCCCCGGGACAGTCATCAGCCCCAGCATTTT
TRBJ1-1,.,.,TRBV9,CASSVSGMNTEAFF,TGTGCCAGCAGCGTATCTGGCATGAACACTGAAGCTTTCTTT
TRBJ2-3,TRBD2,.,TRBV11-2,CASSPWAGAGVADTQYF,TGTGCCAGCAGCCCCTGGGCCGGAGCGGGGGTCGCAGATACGCAGTATTTT
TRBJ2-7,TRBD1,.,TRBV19,CASSMRQGAYEQYF,TGTGCCAGTAGTATGAGACAGGGGGCTTACGAGCAGTACTTC
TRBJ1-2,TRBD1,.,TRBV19,CASSSPGTANNGYTF,TGTGCCAGTAGTTCCCCCGGGACAGCCAACAATGGCTACACCTTC
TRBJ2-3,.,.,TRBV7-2,CASSLFASISTDTQYF,TGTGCCAGCAGCTTATTCGCGAGTATTAGCACAGATACGCAGTATTTT
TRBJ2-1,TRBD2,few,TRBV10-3,CAISPGLADNEQFF,TGTGCCATCAGCCCGGGACTAGCGGACAATGAGCAGTTCTTC
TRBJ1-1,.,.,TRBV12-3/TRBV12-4,CASNRLVNTEAFF,TGTGCCAGCAACCGATTAGTGAACACTGAAGCTTTCTTT
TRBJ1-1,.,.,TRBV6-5,CASSTITGNTEAFF,TGTGCCAGCAGTACCATTACAGGTAACACTGAAGCTTTCTTT
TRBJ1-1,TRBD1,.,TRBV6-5,CASSLGTGATEAFF,TGTGCCAGCAGTTTAGGGACAGGGGCCACTGAAGCTTTCTTT
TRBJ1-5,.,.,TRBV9,CASSTGLGNQPQHF,TGTGCCAGCAGCACGGGACTGGGAAATCAGCCCCAGCATTTT
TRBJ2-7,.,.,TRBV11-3,CASSLDSAGEQYF,TGTGCCAGCAGCTTAGATTCGGCGGGCGAGCAGTACTTC
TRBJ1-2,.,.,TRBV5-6,CASSPGTGVYGYTF,TGTGCCAGCAGCCCGGGAACCGGGGTCTATGGCTACACCTTC
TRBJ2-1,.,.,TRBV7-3,CASSSDSLGEQFF,TGTGCCAGCAGCTCGGACAGTCTAGGTGAGCAGTTCTTC
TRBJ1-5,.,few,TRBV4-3,CASSQDSGGNQPQHF,TGCGCCAGCAGCCAAGATTCCGGGGGCAATCAGCCCCAGCATTTT
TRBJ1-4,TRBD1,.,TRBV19,CASSTRTGGGEKLFF,TGTGCCAGTAGTACTCGGACAGGGGGAGGTGAAAAACTGTTTTTT